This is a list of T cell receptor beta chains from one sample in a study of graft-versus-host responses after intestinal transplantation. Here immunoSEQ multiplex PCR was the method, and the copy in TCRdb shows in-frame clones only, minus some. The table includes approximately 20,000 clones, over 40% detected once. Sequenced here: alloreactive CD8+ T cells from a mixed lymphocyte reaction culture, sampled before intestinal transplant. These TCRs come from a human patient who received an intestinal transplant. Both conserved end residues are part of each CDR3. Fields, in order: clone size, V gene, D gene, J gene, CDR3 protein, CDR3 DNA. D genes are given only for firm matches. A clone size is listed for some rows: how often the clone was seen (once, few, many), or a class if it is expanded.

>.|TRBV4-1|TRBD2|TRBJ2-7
CASSQDSGTSSYEQYF
TGTGCCAGCAGCCAAGATAGCGGGACCAGCTCCTACGAGCAGTACTTC
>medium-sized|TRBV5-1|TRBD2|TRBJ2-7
CASSFAIAGGPYEQYF
TGCGCCAGCAGCTTTGCGATAGCGGGAGGGCCCTACGAGCAGTACTTC
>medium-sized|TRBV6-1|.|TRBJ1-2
CASSAFRGTNYGYTF
TGTGCCAGCAGTGCGTTCAGGGGAACTAACTATGGCTACACCTTC
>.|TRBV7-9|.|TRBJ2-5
CASSLVAQETQYF
TGTGCCAGCAGCTTAGTGGCACAAGAGACCCAGTACTTC
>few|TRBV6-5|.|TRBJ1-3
CASSYSATTSGNTIYF
TGTGCCAGCAGTTACTCGGCTACTACCTCTGGAAACACCATATATTTT
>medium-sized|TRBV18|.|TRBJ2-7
CASSPAYEQYF
TGTGCCAGCTCACCGGCCTACGAGCAGTACTTC
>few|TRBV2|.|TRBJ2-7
CASSEAGNEQYF
TGTGCCAGCAGTGAAGCAGGGAACGAGCAGTACTTC
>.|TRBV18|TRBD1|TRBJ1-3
CASTAQGAPGNTIYF
TGTGCCAGCACGGCACAGGGGGCGCCTGGAAACACCATATATTTT
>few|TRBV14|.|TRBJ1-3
CASSQVLSGAGNTIYF
TGTGCCAGCAGCCAAGTCCTCTCGGGGGCTGGAAACACCATATATTTT
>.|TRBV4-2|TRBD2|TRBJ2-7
CASSQSGSGSYEQYF
TGTGCCAGCAGCCAAAGCGGGAGTGGTTCCTACGAGCAGTACTTC
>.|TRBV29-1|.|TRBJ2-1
CSVVRWLTFNEQFF
TGCAGCGTTGTTAGGTGGTTGACCTTCAATGAGCAGTTCTTC
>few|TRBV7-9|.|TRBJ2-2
CASSLAGTNTGELFF
TGTGCCAGCAGCTTAGCAGGGACGAACACCGGGGAGCTGTTTTTT
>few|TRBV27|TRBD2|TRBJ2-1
CASSTPGLAAYNEQFF
TGTGCCAGCAGTACTCCGGGACTAGCGGCCTACAATGAGCAGTTCTTC
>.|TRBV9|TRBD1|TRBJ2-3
CASSPRQGGSTDTQYF
TGTGCCAGCAGCCCCCGACAGGGCGGTAGCACAGATACGCAGTATTTT
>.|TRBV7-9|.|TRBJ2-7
CASSLAVSYEQYF
TGTGCCAGCAGCTTAGCGGTCTCCTACGAGCAGTACTTC
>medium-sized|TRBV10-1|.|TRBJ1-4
CASSPKAGAGKLFF
TGCGCCAGCAGTCCGAAGGCAGGGGCAGGAAAACTGTTTTTT
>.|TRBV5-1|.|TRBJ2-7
CASSAGTSSYEQYF
TGCGCCAGCAGCGCCGGGACTTCTTCCTACGAGCAGTACTTC
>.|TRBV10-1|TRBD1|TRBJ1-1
CASSESPGGLWTEAFF
TGCGCCAGCAGTGAGAGTCCAGGGGGATTGTGGACTGAAGCTTTCTTT
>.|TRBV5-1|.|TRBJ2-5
CASSLMETQYF
TGCGCCAGCAGCTTGATGGAGACCCAGTACTTC
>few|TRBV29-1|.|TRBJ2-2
CSVDRVGTGELFF
TGCAGCGTTGACAGGGTGGGGACCGGGGAGCTGTTTTTT
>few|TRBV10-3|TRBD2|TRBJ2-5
CAISEWTSGQETQYF
TGTGCCATCAGTGAGTGGACTAGCGGGCAAGAGACCCAGTACTTC
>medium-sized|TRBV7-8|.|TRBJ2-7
CASSLEAASYEQYF
TGTGCCAGCAGCTTAGAGGCGGCGAGCTACGAGCAGTACTTC
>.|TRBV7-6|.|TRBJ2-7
CASSLDPGTGNEQYF
TGTGCCAGCAGCTTAGATCCGGGGACGGGGAACGAGCAGTACTTC
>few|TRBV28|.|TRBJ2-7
CASRLGGAGTYEQYF
TGTGCCAGCAGACTCGGGGGCGCGGGGACCTACGAGCAGTACTTC
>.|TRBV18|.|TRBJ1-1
CASSPSGAEAFF
TGTGCCAGCTCACCAAGCGGGGCTGAAGCTTTCTTT
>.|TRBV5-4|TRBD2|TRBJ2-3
CASSLRGTSGSDTQYF
TGTGCCAGCAGCTTGCGGGGGACTAGTGGGTCAGATACGCAGTATTTT
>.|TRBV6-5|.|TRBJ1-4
CASSSSGRATNEKLFF
TGTGCCAGCAGTTCTTCAGGGAGGGCAACTAATGAAAAACTGTTTTTT
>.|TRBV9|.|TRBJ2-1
CASSQEGILAGEQFF
TGTGCCAGCAGTCAGGAGGGTATCCTCGCCGGCGAGCAGTTCTTC
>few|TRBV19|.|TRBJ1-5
CASSMGEGGGQPQHF
TGTGCCAGTAGTATGGGGGAAGGTGGCGGTCAGCCCCAGCATTTT
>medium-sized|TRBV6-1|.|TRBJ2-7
CASSERRGWEQYF
TGTGCCAGCAGTGAACGGAGGGGATGGGAGCAGTACTTC
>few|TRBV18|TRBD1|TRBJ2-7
CASSPGQIYEQYF
TGTGCCAGCTCACCGGGACAGATCTACGAGCAGTACTTC
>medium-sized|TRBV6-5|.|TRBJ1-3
CASSILSSGNTIYF
TGTGCCAGCAGCATTTTATCCTCTGGAAACACCATATATTTT
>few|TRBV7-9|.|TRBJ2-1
CASSLDGGLALLRQFF
TGTGCCAGCAGCTTAGATGGCGGGCTCGCGCTCCTGAGGCAGTTCTTC
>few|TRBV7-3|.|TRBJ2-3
CASGLAYTDTQYF
TGTGCCAGCGGCCTGGCATACACAGATACGCAGTATTTT
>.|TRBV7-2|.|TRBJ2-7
CASSLAGNYEQYF
TGTGCCAGCAGCTTAGCCGGGAATTACGAGCAGTACTTC
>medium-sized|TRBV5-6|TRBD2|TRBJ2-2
CASSLMTSGRGYTGELFF
TGTGCCAGCAGCTTGATGACTAGCGGGAGAGGTTACACCGGGGAGCTGTTTTTT
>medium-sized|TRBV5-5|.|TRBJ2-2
CASSLAGTGELFF
TGTGCCAGCAGCTTGGCCGGCACCGGGGAGCTGTTTTTT
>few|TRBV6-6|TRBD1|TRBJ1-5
CASSIGQGGNQPQHF
TGTGCCAGCAGTATTGGACAGGGGGGAAATCAGCCCCAGCATTTT
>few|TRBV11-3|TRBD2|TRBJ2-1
CASSPGTSGRARNEQFF
TGTGCCAGCAGCCCAGGGACTAGCGGGAGGGCCAGGAATGAGCAGTTCTTC
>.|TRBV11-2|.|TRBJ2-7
CASSFDSVGEQYF
TGTGCCAGCAGCTTCGATTCAGTCGGCGAGCAGTACTTC
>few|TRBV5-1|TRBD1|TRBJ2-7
CASHRTGGYEQYF
TGCGCCAGCCACCGGACAGGGGGCTACGAGCAGTACTTC
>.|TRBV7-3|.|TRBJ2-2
CASSLTPAGELFF
TGTGCCAGCAGCTTAACCCCAGCCGGGGAGCTGTTTTTT
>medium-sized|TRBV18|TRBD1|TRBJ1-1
CASSPGQGVNTEAFF
TGTGCCAGCTCACCGGGACAGGGGGTGAACACTGAAGCTTTCTTT
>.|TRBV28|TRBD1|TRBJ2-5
CASGSFQGAETQYF
TGTGCCAGCGGCTCATTTCAGGGGGCCGAGACCCAGTACTTC